The source of this T cell receptor beta chain is a study of post-analysis software for immune sequencing data. Germline V gene sequence: CDR1 MNHNS, CDR2 SASEGT. This CDR3 contains 15 residues. The library was made from cDNA and included unique molecular identifiers. TCRdb called the PCR reads again in MiXCR, with one record for every CDR3 protein. The sample includes just over 250,000 distinct CDR3 sequences, about 40% of them seen just once. Study-wide results and caveats: Four or five TRBV segments were more frequent in patients than controls; TRBV5-6, TRBV5-1 and TRBV20-1 belonged to this group. By F measure, samples from a shared preparation batch strongly co-clustered.

Concerning this clonotype: Its antigen is unidentified. The junction departs from germline at one end; a sequencing error may be responsible.

The TCR originated in a girl between 10 and 17 years old with multiple sclerosis. The gene calls are TRBV6-1 and TRBJ2-3; TRBD1 or TRBD2 may be the D gene (5 bases each). Input material: blood. The CDR3 loop reads CCTGTLTGGPDTQYF. In DNA, the CDR3 is TGCTGTACGGGGACCCTTACCGGTGGGCCAGATACGCAGTATTTT.